This T cell receptor beta chain was recovered during a study of identical twins. Each cDNA held unique molecular identifiers, and template switching gave it a universal primer site. TCRdb itself ran the 5' RACE reads through MiXCR, one entry per CDR3 protein. The sample includes about 570,000 distinct CDR3 sequences, over 8.5% of them seen just once. This clonotype appeared many times. Antigen: not known. With 4 bases removed from V and 11 bases from J, the gap between germline ends came to 16 bases. From germline, CDR1 is SGHDT and CDR2 YYEEEE. This CDR3 has 13 amino acids. Broader study findings: The study based its conclusions on cross-sectional statistical analysis and did not follow the same donors. A lower insertion count was a feature of abundant cord blood beta clonotypes, with no such feature in memory repertoires.

These data are also associated with another study on yellow fever vaccine responses in identical twins. That report notes: Twins reportedly showed a vaccine T cell response that seemed partly convergent and partly personalized.

This rearrangement joins TRBV5-6 to TRBJ1-3; the D gene is possibly TRBD1 (5 bases). The specimen sequenced was PBMCs. The source is a woman aged 18-35 years in good health. CDR3 in amino acids: CASSRVKGISIYF. CDR3 bases: TGTGCCAGCAGCCGGGTCAAGGGGATTTCCATATATTTT. Looking up the rest from reference TRBV5-6 and TRBJ1-3 gives the full variable domain: DAGVTQSPTHLIKTRGQQVTLRCSPKSGHDTVSWYQQALGQGPQFIFQYYEEEERQRGNFPDRFSGHQFPNYSSELNVNALLLGDSALYLCASSRVKGISIYFGEGSWLTVV.